The 6 T cell receptor beta chains below come from one sample, sequenced in a study of blood T cell repertoires in COVID-19. This table comes from immunoSEQ multiplex PCR, and its TCRdb copy is limited to in-frame clones, with some not included. The data show tens of thousands of clones, about 86% seen once. The sequencing input was peripheral blood. Source of these receptors: a man in his fifties or sixties with acute or convalescent COVID-19.

The chain links TRBV28 to TRBJ2-7; D is ambiguous. V was trimmed by 2 bases and J by 3 bases, leaving 11 bases between them. The CDR3 sequence is 14 residues long. The germline gives CDR1 MDHEN, CDR2 SYDVKM. The CDR3 nucleotides read TGTGCCAGCAGTTTAATGCCCGGGTTCTACGAGCAGTACTTC. Amino acid sequence: CASSLMPGFYEQYF.

This clone appeared a single time. The chain employs TRBV5-1 and TRBJ2-7; 11 bases are a match to TRBD1. Germline loops: CDR1 SGHRS, CDR2 YFSETQ. The length of the CDR3 is 17 residues. Trimming took 2 bases from V and 5 from J; bases not matched to a gene: 12. CDR3 protein: CASSLGRTGGLRNEQYF. Here the CDR3 DNA reads TGCGCCAGCAGCTTAGGTCGGACAGGGGGCTTGCGAAACGAGCAGTACTTC.

The chain has TRBV19 and TRBJ1-4, with unresolved D. Germline V gene data show CDR1 as LNHDA and CDR2 as SQIVND (reference sequence). With 5 bases removed from V and 8 bases from J, the gap between germline ends came to 15 bases. This CDR3 spans 14 amino acids. CDR3 DNA: TGTGCCAGTAGTGGGCAGGCTGGGAGGGAAAAACTGTTTTTT. Translating gives CASSGQAGREKLFF.

The chain couples TRBV6-4 to TRBJ1-1, with 8 bases identical to TRBD1. The trim removed 5 bases at V and 1 base at J, leaving 3 bases unmatched. The CDR3 consists of 14 residues. The germline V gene has CDR1 MRHNA and CDR2 SNTAGT. The DNA for the CDR3 is TGTGCCAGCAGTCCCGGGACAGGGAACACTGAAGCTTTCTTT. This encodes CASSPGTGNTEAFF.

This clone has only one observation. The chain recombines TRBV5-4 with TRBJ2-3; D is perhaps TRBD1 (5 bases). Per the germline V gene, CDR1 is SGHNT and CDR2 is YYREEE (reference sequence). Trimming stripped 1 base from V and 4 bases from J, with 10 bases between. This CDR3 comprises 14 residues. The CDR3 coding sequence is TGTGCCAGCAGCTTGCAGGGTATCTCAGATACGCAGTATTTT. This gives the protein CASSLQGISDTQYF.

In its sample, this clone was seen a few times. This chain joins TRBV7-8 and TRBJ2-7; 8 bases are a match to TRBD1. CDR3 length: 15 residues. Per germline, CDR1 SGHVS and CDR2 FQNEAQ. The J segment lost 1 base and the V segment lost 5 bases, leaving 7 bases of the junction unmatched. This CDR3 is CASSPGQGPSYEQYF. In DNA form, the CDR3 reads TGTGCCAGCAGCCCCGGACAGGGACCATCCTACGAGCAGTACTTC.